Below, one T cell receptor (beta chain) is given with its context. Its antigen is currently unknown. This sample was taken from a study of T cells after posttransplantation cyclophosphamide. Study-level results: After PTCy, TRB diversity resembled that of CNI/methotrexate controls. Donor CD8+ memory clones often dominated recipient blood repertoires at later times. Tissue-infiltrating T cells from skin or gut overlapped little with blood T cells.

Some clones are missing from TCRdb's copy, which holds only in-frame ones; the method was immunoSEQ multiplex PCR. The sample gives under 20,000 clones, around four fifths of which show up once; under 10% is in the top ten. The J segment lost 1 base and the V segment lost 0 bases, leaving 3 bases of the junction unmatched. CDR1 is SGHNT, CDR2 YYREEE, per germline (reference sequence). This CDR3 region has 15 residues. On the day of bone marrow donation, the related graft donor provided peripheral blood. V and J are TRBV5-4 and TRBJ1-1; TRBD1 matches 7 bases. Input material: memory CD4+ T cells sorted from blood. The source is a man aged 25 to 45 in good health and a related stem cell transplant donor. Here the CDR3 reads CASSLVRGANTEAFF. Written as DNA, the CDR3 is TGTGCCAGCAGCTTGGTCAGGGGGGCGAACACTGAAGCTTTCTTT.